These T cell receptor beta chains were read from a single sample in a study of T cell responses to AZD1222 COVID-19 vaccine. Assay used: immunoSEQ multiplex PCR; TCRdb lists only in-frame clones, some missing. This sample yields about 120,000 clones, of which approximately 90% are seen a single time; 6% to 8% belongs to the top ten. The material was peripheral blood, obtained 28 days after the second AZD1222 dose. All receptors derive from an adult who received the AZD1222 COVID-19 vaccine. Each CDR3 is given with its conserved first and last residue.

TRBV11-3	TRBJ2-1	CASSRRGQGVYNEQFF
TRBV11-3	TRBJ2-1	CASSLDLLAGSFSHEQFF
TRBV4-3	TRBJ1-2	CASSQETGGNYGYTF
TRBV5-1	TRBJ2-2	CASIATTGVDTGELFF
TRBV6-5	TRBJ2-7	CASSYDRQGGYAQYF
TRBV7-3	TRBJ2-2	CASSLNIAGELFF
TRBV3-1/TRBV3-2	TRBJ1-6	CASSLRESPLHF
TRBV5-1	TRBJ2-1	CASSLSAGTYNEQFF
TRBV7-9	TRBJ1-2	CASSTGQALKLF
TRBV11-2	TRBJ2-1	CASRDSSKGEQFF
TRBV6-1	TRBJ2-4	CASSELGGLAKNIQYF
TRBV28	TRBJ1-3	CASSAGDTIYF
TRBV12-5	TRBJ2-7	CASGFMEIPRRYEQYF
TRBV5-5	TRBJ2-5	CASSPGQSNFGTQYF
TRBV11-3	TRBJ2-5	CASSISGTPPETQYF